This T cell receptor beta chain was sequenced during a study of cytomegalovirus exposure and HLA in healthy donors. Overall study results and limits: Researchers left out some V segments, among them TRBV6-2 and TRBV6-3, as indistinguishable. TCR beta sequences reportedly predicted the HLA-A and HLA-B alleles of most subjects accurately.

Donors counted as nominally healthy when sampled, yet unrecorded immune exposures were likely. With 60 Vbeta and 13 Jbeta primers, the PCR was carried out. Produced via immunoSEQ multiplex PCR; TCRdb's table is partial and in-frame only. The sample consists of around 77,000 clones, around three quarters of them appearing once. V lost 1 base and J 6 bases, leaving 10 bases between the germline ends. Germline CDR1 SGHTA, CDR2 FQGNSA. The CDR3 totals 15 residues. About this clone: Its target is unknown.

Material: PBMCs. The chain uses TRBV7-2 and TRBJ1-6, with D perhaps matching TRBD1 (6 bases). The source of this sequence is a man aged 35 to 55 in good health and CMV-seronegative. The CDR3 sequence is CASSLVGRGNSPLHF. The CDR3 nucleotides are TGTGCCAGCAGCTTAGTAGGCAGGGGTAATTCACCCCTCCACTTT.